The 5 T cell receptor beta chains reported below all come from one sample, sequenced in a study of sequential checkpoint blockade in melanoma. Some clones are missing from TCRdb's copy, which holds only in-frame ones; the method was immunoSEQ multiplex PCR. The table shows about 35,000 clones, with roughly four fifths occurring only once. The treatment here: randomized to nivolumab then ipilimumab (arm A) or the reverse (arm B). The material was CD8+ T cells sorted from blood (inferred from file names), obtained from a patient given nivolumab and ipilimumab in sequence. The receptors originated from a human donor with melanoma.

The chain employs TRBV19 and TRBJ1-2; TRBD1 might be the D (5 bases). Germline V CDR1 and CDR2: LNHDA, SQIVND (reference sequence). CDR3 length: 13 amino acids. Trimming left V 5 bases short and J 6 bases short, with 13 bases between. CDR3 in amino acids: CASSERTIDGYTF. In nucleotides, the CDR3 is TGTGCCAGTAGTGAACGGACAATAGATGGCTACACCTTC.

For the CDR3, the DNA is TGTGCCAGCAGCCTCAGCGACAGCCCAGGCATTTACGAGCAGTACTTC. As protein: CASSLSDSPGIYEQYF. The V and J genes are TRBV7-9 and TRBJ2-7; D is perhaps TRBD1 (5 bases). This CDR3 has 16 residues. Trimming pared 5 bases from V and 4 bases from J, leaving 21 bases between. Germline-derived CDR1 and CDR2 are SEHNR and FQNEAQ (reference sequence).

The chain uses TRBV6-6 and TRBJ2-5, with D hard to call. Trimming removed 2 bases from V and 5 bases from J, with 6 bases in between. This CDR3 has 12 amino acids. The V gene's germline CDR1 is MNHNY and CDR2 SVGAGI (reference sequence). The CDR3 spells CASSYLLETQYF. The CDR3 DNA reads as TGTGCCAGCAGTTACCTACTCGAGACCCAGTACTTC.

The chain is built from TRBV15 and TRBJ1-1, with D uncertain. The CDR3 runs to 14 residues. Trimming stripped 0 bases from V and 1 base from J, with 6 bases between. Germline V gives CDR1 LNHNV, CDR2 YYDKDF (reference sequence). CDR3 in DNA: TGTGCCACCAGCAGAGATCGACAGAACACTGAAGCTTTCTTT. This gives the protein CATSRDRQNTEAFF.

This sequence joins TRBV5-1 and TRBJ2-3, with TRBD2 matching over 13 bases. The CDR3 loop spans 18 amino acids. CDR1 is SGHRS, CDR2 YFSETQ, per germline. V shed 3 bases and J 0 bases; nucleotides not matched to a gene: 7. This CDR3 reads CASSSGLAGSYSTDTQYF. For the CDR3, the DNA is TGCGCCAGCAGCTCGGGACTAGCGGGGAGCTATAGCACAGATACGCAGTATTTT.